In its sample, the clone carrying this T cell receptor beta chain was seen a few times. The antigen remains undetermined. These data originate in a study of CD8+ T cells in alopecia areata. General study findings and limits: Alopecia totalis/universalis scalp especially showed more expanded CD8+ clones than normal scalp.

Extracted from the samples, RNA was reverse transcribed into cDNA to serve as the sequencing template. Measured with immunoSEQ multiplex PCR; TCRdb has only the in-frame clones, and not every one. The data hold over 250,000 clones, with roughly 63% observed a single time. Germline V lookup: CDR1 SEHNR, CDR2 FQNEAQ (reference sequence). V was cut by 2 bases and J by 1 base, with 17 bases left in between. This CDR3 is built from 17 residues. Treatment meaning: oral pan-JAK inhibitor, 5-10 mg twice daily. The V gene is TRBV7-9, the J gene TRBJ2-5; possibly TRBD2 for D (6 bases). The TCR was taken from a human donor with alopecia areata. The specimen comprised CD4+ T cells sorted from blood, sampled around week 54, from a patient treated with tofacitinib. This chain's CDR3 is CASSLFRLATTQETQYF. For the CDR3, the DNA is TGTGCCAGCAGCTTATTCCGGCTAGCGACCACCCAAGAGACCCAGTACTTC.